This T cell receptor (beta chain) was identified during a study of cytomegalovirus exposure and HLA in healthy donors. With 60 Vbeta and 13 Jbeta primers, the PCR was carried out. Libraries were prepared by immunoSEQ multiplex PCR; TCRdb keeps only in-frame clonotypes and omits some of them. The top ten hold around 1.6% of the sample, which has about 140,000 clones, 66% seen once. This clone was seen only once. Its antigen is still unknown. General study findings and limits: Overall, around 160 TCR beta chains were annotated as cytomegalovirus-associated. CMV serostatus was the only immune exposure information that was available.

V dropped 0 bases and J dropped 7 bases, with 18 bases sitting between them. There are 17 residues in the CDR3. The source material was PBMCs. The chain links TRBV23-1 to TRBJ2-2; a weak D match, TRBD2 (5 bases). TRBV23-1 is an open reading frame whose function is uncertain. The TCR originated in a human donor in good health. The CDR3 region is CASSQSVSGLEHGELFF. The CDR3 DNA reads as TGCGCCAGCAGTCAATCGGTTTCGGGATTAGAGCACGGGGAGCTGTTTTTT.